This T cell receptor (beta chain) emerged from a study of blood T cells in healthy people across ages (dated by TCRdb to the mid-2010s). Context from the whole study: Template switching captured roughly one uniquely barcoded TCR beta cDNA molecule per two T cells in model experiments. Using deep sequencing normalized with unique cDNA molecular identifiers, the study measured how TCR beta repertoire diversity changes with age. The donors were split into four age groups: young (average around 17 years), middle-aged (39), aged (over 55) and long-lived (approximately 89). To avoid experimental bias, donors of different ages were spread randomly across the sequencing lanes. Using the same blood draw, the study looked at two additional independent replicas of 1 million unique cDNA reads for two donors, one aged 18 to 30 and the other aged 80 or older. Broad study findings and their caveats: Estimates of total diversity from one million sequenced T cells were regarded as lower bounds and underestimates. Compared with the aged group, the long-lived group had more naive CD4+ T cells, fewer expanded clones and increased TCR diversity, a pattern suggesting age selection. A strong correlation was found between observed TCR beta diversity and the percentage of naive T cells measured by flow cytometry. Because profiling used bulk unsorted PBMCs, naive and antigen-experienced compartments could not be compared conclusively. As age increased, observed TCR beta diversity per million T cells dropped in a roughly linear way, and a significant reduction was already evident by age 40. The CMV infection status of donors was not known, potentially confounding age-related changes in expanded clonotypes.

Donors were 39 systemically healthy Caucasian individuals from Russia aged 6 to 90 years. About 9.6 milliliters of peripheral blood were collected from each donor into EDTA-treated Vacutainer tubes. Ficoll-Paque density-gradient centrifugation was used to isolate PBMCs, with at least 7 million obtained per sample. Total RNA, at least 6 micrograms per sample, was extracted from PBMCs with Trizol reagent. For every donor, flow cytometry on a PBMC aliquot measured the percentage of naive CD45RAhigh/CD27high T cells. On this clonotype itself: Its target antigen remains unknown. No base-level quality is on record; no much larger clone is a single base apart.

At the junction V is shortened by 3 bases and J by 4 bases, with 10 bases in between. The CDR3 covers 14 residues, taking in both the cysteine and the phenylalanine. Only the CDR3 DNA is retained, 42 bases long and in frame from the first base. The germline V gene (reference sequence) yields SEHNR for CDR1 and FQNEAQ for CDR2. Receptor libraries were prepared by 5' RACE. Sequencing was carried out with an Illumina HiSeq 2500. A second PCR of roughly 6 to 12 cycles was run with a J-beta primer mix and a sample-barcoded 5' primer. A unique molecular identifier was introduced onto each TCR beta cDNA molecule by a template-switch 5' adaptor carrying 12 random nucleotides. At least 3 million CDR3-containing paired-end reads were obtained from each sample. The Mint cDNA synthesis kit, primed by a TRBC-specific oligonucleotide, was used to synthesize first-strand cDNA from all RNA. Following uracil-DNA glycosylase treatment, all cDNA underwent a first 18-cycle PCR with the universal primers M1SS and BC2_uni_R. Per the original workflow: Each sample was normalized by randomly selecting 1 million high-quality reads, each carrying a distinct molecular identifier. Instead of being binned into consensus sequences, reads with shared molecular identifiers were discarded. MiTCR, run with a Q25 quality threshold and the strictest error-elimination algorithm, handled CDR3 identification, clonotype clustering and error correction. A nonparametric unseen species model with Euler transformation was used to estimate a lower bound on total TCR beta diversity. TCRdb passed the public sequencing reads through fastp at Q25 and MiXCR, retaining productive beta sequences. Each record represents a unique CDR3 protein, reported with the most common genes and DNA among its rows. These V and J calls originate from TCRdb's pipeline instead of the authors' own analysis. In all, the sample holds 850,000 or so distinct CDR3 sequences, and around 30% of those were seen once. The ten largest make up 15% to 20% of the sample.

The receptor's source is an elderly woman in good health. The chain links TRBV7-9 with TRBJ2-1; the D gene is possibly TRBD1 or TRBD2, each agreeing over 6 bases. Sequencing was carried out using blood. The nucleotides are TGTGCCAGCAGCTTCGAGGGGGGATACAATGAGCAGTTCTTC. Translated, it gives CASSFEGGYNEQFF.